The 22 T cell receptor beta chains below all came from one sample that was sequenced in a study of blood T cell repertoires in COVID-19. Using immunoSEQ multiplex PCR, the repertoire was profiled, and TCRdb retains in-frame clones only, with some absent. Among 55,000 to 75,000 clones listed, roughly 80% were seen once. Material: peripheral blood. All receptors derive from a man in his sixties with acute or convalescent COVID-19.

The chain combines TRBV6-6 with TRBJ1-1, with D perhaps matching TRBD1 (6 bases). Germline V gene sequence: CDR1 MNHNY, CDR2 SVGAGI (reference sequence). Deletions cut 7 bases from V and 8 bases from J, with 14 bases between. The CDR3 runs to 12 residues. The CDR3 DNA is TGTGCCAGCACCCCAACAGGGCACGAAGCTTTCTTT. Its translation: CASTPTGHEAFF.

The chain links TRBV30 to TRBJ2-3, with 7 nucleotides matching TRBD2. This CDR3 is 13 amino acids long. Germline CDR1 reads GTSNPN; CDR2 reads SVGIG (reference sequence). Trimming removed 4 bases from V and 2 bases from J; junction bases left unmatched: 3. The CDR3 loop is CAWTSGFTDTQYF. CDR3 DNA sequence: TGTGCCTGGACTAGCGGATTCACAGATACGCAGTATTTT.

About this clone: Other nucleotide sequences from this sample produce the same CDR3. V gene TRBV3-1 (or the pseudogene TRBV3-2) combines with J gene TRBJ2-7; TRBD2 matches 8 bases. V was clipped by 1 base and J by 5 bases; unmatched bases: 1. The CDR3 consists of 13 residues. Per germline, CDR1 LGHDT and CDR2 YNNKEL (reference sequence). The CDR3: CASSQGRGDEQYV. The CDR3 DNA follows: TGTGCCAGCAGCCAAGGGCGGGGGGACGAGCAGTACGTC.

The chain combines TRBV19 with TRBJ1-2; maybe TRBD1 (5 bases). Germline V lookup: CDR1 LNHDA, CDR2 SQIVND (reference sequence). The V end lost 8 bases, the J end lost 4 bases, and 29 bases lay between the germline ends. The length of the CDR3 is 18 residues. DNA of the CDR3: TGTGCCAGTTCGCCAAGAGGAGGGCAGGGAGATCCTTCCTATGGCTACACCTTC. Its protein is CASSPRGGQGDPSYGYTF.

The chain combines TRBV19 with TRBJ2-1; 10 bases map to TRBD1. The CDR3 spans 16 residues. CDR1 is LNHDA and CDR2 is SQIVND in the germline V gene (reference sequence). V trimming: 6 bases; J trimming: 5 bases; junction bases outside the gene matches: 10. DNA of the CDR3: TGTGCCAGTAGGCAACCGGGACAGGGGTCTAACAATGAGCAGTTCTTC. This codes for CASRQPGQGSNNEQFF.

The chain carries TRBV20-1 and TRBJ1-5; D ambiguous. Germline V gene data show CDR1 as DFQATT and CDR2 as SNEGSKA (reference sequence). There are 14 residues in the CDR3. The V end lost 3 bases, the J end lost 4 bases, and 13 bases lay between the germline ends. The CDR3: CSASSEHVNQPQHF. The CDR3 region has the DNA TGCAGTGCTAGTTCCGAGCACGTAAATCAGCCCCAGCATTTT.

The rearrangement uses TRBV2 and TRBJ2-1, with D perhaps matching TRBD2 (6 bases). V lost 6 bases to trimming and J lost 3 bases, with 12 bases between them. CDR3 size: 14 residues. Looked up from germline, CDR1 is SNHLY and CDR2 is FYNNEI. DNA for the CDR3: TGTGCCAGCAGGTCCGGGACTGGCTACAATGAGCAGTTCTTC. Translating gives CASRSGTGYNEQFF.

The chain carries TRBV6-1 and TRBJ2-7, with TRBD1 matching over 7 bases. Per the germline V gene, CDR1 is MNHNS and CDR2 is SASEGT. After removal of 5 bases from V and 4 bases from J, the junction contained 5 bases not matched to a gene. The CDR3 covers 13 residues. CDR3 in amino acids: CASSRPDRYEQYF. CDR3 bases: TGTGCCAGCAGTCGCCCGGACAGGTACGAGCAGTACTTC.

The V call is TRBV15, the J call TRBJ2-7; D uncertain. From germline, CDR1 is LNHNV and CDR2 YYDKDF (reference sequence). CDR3 length: 15 amino acids. V lost 0 bases, J lost 3 bases, and 12 bases lay in between. CDR3 coding DNA: TGTGCCACCAGCAGAGACAGGAACCTTGGCTACGAGCAGTACTTC. It yields the protein CATSRDRNLGYEQYF.

The chain carries TRBV2 and TRBJ1-2; 9 bases map to TRBD1. J lost 8 bases, V lost 6 bases, and 4 bases had no gene match. Germline CDR1 and CDR2: SNHLY and FYNNEI. The CDR3 extends over 12 amino acids. This chain's CDR3 is CASRQGAGGYTF. The DNA of the CDR3 is TGTGCCAGCAGACAGGGGGCAGGAGGCTACACCTTC.

This clone appeared a few times. The chain couples TRBV10-1 to TRBJ2-7, with 8 bases lining up with TRBD2. This CDR3 is 13 amino acids long. Germline V gene data show CDR1 as WNHNN and CDR2 as SYGVQD (reference sequence). The trim removed 5 bases at V and 6 bases at J, leaving 6 bases unmatched. CDR3 protein: CASSRAGVAEQYF. DNA of the CDR3: TGCGCCAGCAGTAGAGCGGGAGTAGCCGAGCAGTACTTC.

V gene TRBV18 combines with J gene TRBJ2-3; possibly TRBD1 for D (6 bases). Trimming removed 3 bases from V and 0 bases from J, with 16 bases in between. The germline CDR1 and CDR2 sequences are KGHSH and LQKENI. This CDR3 spans 17 amino acids. The CDR3: CASSPRGQPTSTDTQYF. CDR3 in DNA: TGTGCCAGCTCACCCCGCGGACAGCCAACAAGCACAGATACGCAGTATTTT. Supplemented by reference TRBV18 and TRBJ2-3, the full variable domain reads NAGVMQNPRHLVRRRGQEARLRCSPMKGHSHVYWYRQLPEEGLKFMVYLQKENIIDESGMPKERFSAEFPKEGPSILRIQQVVRGDSAAYFCASSPRGQPTSTDTQYFGPGTRLTVL.

The rearrangement joins TRBV6-5 to TRBJ2-6; a weak D match, TRBD1 (5 bases). The V end lost 6 bases, the J end lost 0 bases, and 6 bases lay between the germline ends. CDR1 MNHEY and CDR2 SVGAGI come from the germline V gene. This CDR3 contains 14 residues. The CDR3 coding sequence is TGTGCCAGCAGCAGGGACTCTGGGGCCAACGTCCTGACTTTC. It translates to CASSRDSGANVLTF.

The chain is built from TRBV6-6 and TRBJ2-5, with 11 bases that match TRBD2. V was pared by 5 bases and J by 1 base, with 6 bases of the junction left unmatched. Germline values: CDR1 MNHNY, CDR2 SVGAGI (reference sequence). There are 16 residues in the CDR3. For the CDR3, the DNA is TGTGCCAGCAGTCCATTTAGCGGGAGGGGCCAAGAGACCCAGTACTTC. It is translated as CASSPFSGRGQETQYF.

The chain recombines TRBV30 with TRBJ2-2; 8 nucleotides agree with TRBD1. Germline V lookup: CDR1 GTSNPN, CDR2 SVGIG (reference sequence). The J segment lost 4 bases and the V segment lost 4 bases, leaving 5 bases of the junction unmatched. This CDR3 is 14 amino acids long. The chain's CDR3 is CAWKETGVTGELFF. In DNA form, the CDR3 reads TGTGCCTGGAAAGAGACAGGGGTCACCGGGGAGCTGTTTTTT.

This sequence joins TRBV27 and TRBJ1-2, with D possibly matching TRBD1 (5 bases). Germline V gene lookup returns CDR1 MNHEY and CDR2 SMNVEV (reference sequence). This CDR3 region has 15 residues. Trimming stripped 2 bases from V and 8 bases from J, with 18 bases between. The CDR3, as DNA: TGTGCCAGCAGTTTAGCGATTGGGGCTGCTAGGGGCTACACCTTC. It specifies CASSLAIGAARGYTF.

DNA for the CDR3: TGTGCCAGCAGCAAAGCCCCAGCGGGAGGCAAGTACGAGCAGTACTTC. Protein: CASSKAPAGGKYEQYF. The V call is TRBV21-1, the J call TRBJ2-7; the DNA was not compared with TRBD2, the D call given in the table. TRBV21-1 is a pseudogene. The CDR3 runs 16 residues.

The V gene is TRBV28, the J gene TRBJ2-7; D is unclear. Germline loops: CDR1 MDHEN, CDR2 SYDVKM. This CDR3 has 14 residues. The V end lost 5 bases, the J end lost 0 bases, and 11 bases lay between the germline ends. CDR3 coding DNA: TGTGCCAGCAGTCACCCGACGGGCTCCTACGAGCAGTACTTC. Translation gives CASSHPTGSYEQYF.

The chain has TRBV24-1 and TRBJ2-1; D unresolved. This CDR3 spans 11 amino acids. Germline lookup yields CDR1 KGHDR and CDR2 SFDVKD. Trimming shortened V by 9 bases and J by 7 bases, and 9 bases separated the two germline ends. This CDR3 is CATSSLNEQFF. The CDR3 DNA follows: TGTGCCACCTCATCACTGAATGAGCAGTTCTTC.

The V call is TRBV7-9, the J call TRBJ1-6, with TRBD1 matching 7 bases. CDR1 and CDR2 (germline): SEHNR, FQNEAQ (reference sequence). The J segment lost 7 bases and the V segment lost 7 bases, leaving 13 bases of the junction unmatched. This CDR3 has 16 residues. CDR3 loop: CASTTISGTANSPLHF. CDR3 nucleotide sequence: TGTGCCAGCACCACGATCTCCGGGACAGCAAATTCACCCCTCCACTTT.

This clone was seen only once. The CDR3 sequence is CASSQLRNTEAFF. The CDR3 nucleotides read TGTGCCAGCAGCCAATTGAGGAACACTGAAGCTTTCTTT. The rearrangement uses TRBV14 and TRBJ1-1; D remains unclear. Germline CDR1 SGHDN, CDR2 FVKESK. V lost 2 bases, J lost 1 base, and 5 bases lay in between. CDR3 length: 13 amino acids. The full variable domain, its missing parts supplied by reference TRBV14 and TRBJ1-1, is EAGVTQFPSHSVIEKGQTVTLRCDPISGHDNLYWYRRVMGKEIKFLLHFVKESKQDESGMPNNRFLAERTGGTYSTLKVQPAELEDSGVYFCASSQLRNTEAFFGQGTRLTVV.

The chain uses TRBV21-1 and TRBJ1-1; the table's D call TRBD1 went unverified against the DNA. TRBV21-1 is designated a pseudogene. The CDR3 is made up of 11 amino acids. This chain's CDR3 is CASPRGPEAFF. CDR3 sequence (DNA): TGTGCCAGCCCTAGGGGGCCCGAAGCTTTCTTT.